These T cell receptor beta chains were read from a single sample in a study of sequential checkpoint blockade in melanoma. Using immunoSEQ multiplex PCR, the repertoire was profiled, and TCRdb retains in-frame clones only, with some absent. The table shows 6,000 to 9,000 clones, with roughly 27% occurring only once. Sample: tumor tissue (inferred from file names), taken from a patient given nivolumab and ipilimumab in sequence. These receptors came from a human donor with melanoma. The CDR3 runs from the conserved cysteine through the conserved F or W. D genes are given only for firm matches. Clone size, where shown, is once, few, many, or a class for clones that have expanded.

TRBV14	TRBJ2-7	NA	NA	CASSQDIPGVIPYEQYF	TGTGCCAGCAGCCAAGATATTCCAGGGGTAATCCCTTACGAGCAGTACTTC
TRBV11-3	TRBJ2-5	few	NA	CASSPGGESQETQYF	TGTGCCAGCAGCCCAGGGGGGGAATCACAAGAGACCCAGTACTTC
TRBV6-8	TRBJ2-7	NA	NA	CATMGWAYEQYF	TGTGCCACTATGGGGTGGGCCTACGAGCAGTACTTC
TRBV11-3	TRBJ2-1	NA	NA	CASSPTRAGNEQFF	TGTGCCAGCAGCCCTACTAGAGCGGGCAATGAGCAGTTCTTC
TRBV11-3	TRBJ1-2	many	TRBD1	CASSSKGQGEKYGYTF	TGTGCCAGCAGCTCGAAGGGACAGGGGGAAAAGTATGGCTACACCTTC
TRBV18	TRBJ1-1	NA	NA	CASSPTQATEAFF	TGTGCCAGCTCACCAACCCAAGCCACTGAAGCTTTCTTT
TRBV6-8	TRBJ1-2	few	NA	CASSYSRGVMSGYTF	TGTGCCAGCAGTTACTCGAGGGGGGTAATGAGTGGCTACACCTTC
TRBV30	TRBJ2-7	NA	TRBD2	CAVKQRDLSYEQYF	TGTGCCGTAAAGCAGCGGGACCTCTCCTACGAGCAGTACTTC
TRBV6-8	TRBJ2-3	few	NA	CASKRNTDTQYF	TGTGCCAGCAAGCGGAACACAGATACGCAGTATTTT
TRBV6-8	TRBJ1-5	few	NA	CASSYLTGPRNQPQHF	TGTGCCAGCAGTTATCTCACAGGCCCCCGCAATCAGCCCCAGCATTTT
TRBV6-8	TRBJ1-1	few	TRBD1	CASWDRGYTEAFF	TGTGCCAGCTGGGACAGGGGGTACACTGAAGCTTTCTTT
TRBV12-2	TRBJ2-1	few	NA	CASRIAGGPRKGNEQFF	TGTGCCAGTCGTATAGCGGGAGGGCCGAGAAAGGGCAATGAGCAGTTCTTC
TRBV11-3	TRBJ2-5	NA	TRBD1	CASSPKTGGETQYF	TGTGCCAGCAGCCCAAAGACAGGGGGCGAGACCCAGTACTTC
TRBV7-1	TRBJ1-1	NA	NA	CASSSRERTEAFF	TGTGCCAGCAGCTCCCGGGAGCGGACTGAAGCTTTCTTT
TRBV6-8	TRBJ2-2	NA	TRBD2	CASRSSGGYTGELFF	TGTGCCAGCAGAAGTAGCGGGGGGTACACCGGGGAGCTGTTTTTT